Described below is a single TCR beta chain sequence and its context. As yet, its antigen is unknown. Amplification used 60 Vbeta primers and 13 Jbeta primers. Assay: immunoSEQ multiplex PCR; the TCRdb copy retains only in-frame clones and omits some. The repertoire holds roughly 130,000 clones, with 70% to 80% as singletons. This sample stems from a study of cytomegalovirus exposure and HLA in healthy donors. The CDR3 loop spans 18 amino acids. Germline values: CDR1 SGHRS, CDR2 YFSETQ. The V gene lost 6 bases and the J gene lost 5 bases, with 29 bases spanning the gap. Study-level results: Later on, a genetic analysis was performed. It linked a missense variant in DCLRE1C with V- and J-gene trimming of TCR beta. Sequencing likely produced, as an artifact, a cluster of highly shared sequence variants. Indistinguishability led to the exclusion of some V segments, TRBV6-2 and TRBV6-3 included. CMV serostatus was the only immune exposure information that was available.

The chain links TRBV5-1 to TRBJ1-2; possible D gene TRBD1, 5 bases. Sequenced: PBMCs. This TCR came from a woman aged 55-70 years in good health and CMV-seropositive. The CDR3 DNA sequence: TGCGCCAGCACGTTGGGGCCCCATAACAGGCTTCTAGGGTATGGCTACACCTTC. Its translation is CASTLGPHNRLLGYGYTF.